This T cell receptor (beta chain) comes out of a study of shared T cell receptors in the human thymus. Method: immunoSEQ multiplex PCR; TCRdb's copy keeps in-frame clones and lacks some. The repertoire includes some 640,000 clones, approximately 87% of them detected once, and under 0.01% sits in the top ten. CDR3 length: 15 residues. CDR1 is SGHTA and CDR2 is FQGNSA in the germline V gene. The germline V and J ends were trimmed by 0 bases and 6 bases, with 11 bases remaining between them. These data were likewise used in another study, on human thymus T cells. That paper states: Corrective surgery for congenital heart defects was being performed on the healthy Finnish infants who were the donors. Resections were taken during corrective heart surgery, and the thymus tissue came from these. V and J gene usage appeared biased in thymic and blood repertoires. As related research reported, thymic repertoires overlapped highly among unrelated individuals.

This TCR came from a boy under two years old with a congenital heart defect. Sequencing input: thymocytes. This chain uses TRBV7-2 with TRBJ2-2, with unresolved D. The CDR3 reads CASSLAPARSGELFF. CDR3 nucleotide sequence: TGTGCCAGCAGCTTAGCGCCTGCGAGGTCCGGGGAGCTGTTTTTT. Complete variable domain (other parts from reference TRBV7-2 and TRBJ2-2): GAGVSQSPSNKVTEKGKDVELRCDPISGHTALYWYRQSLGQGLEFLIYFQGNSAPDKSGLPSDRFSAERTGGSVSTLTIQRTQQEDSAVYLCASSLAPARSGELFFGEGSRLTVL.